These 25 T cell receptor beta chains originate from one sample sequenced in a study of metastatic and nonmetastatic thyroid tumors. Not a single patient had been given any form of treatment at any point before undergoing thyroid surgery. MiXCR was used by TCRdb to re-call the PCR reads. The sample has some 15,000 clones, around 4% seen once. The specimen sequenced was tumor tissue. Source of these receptors: a female donor with papillary thyroid cancer or a benign thyroid nodule (not recorded which). Some clones in this sample may be carry-over from other donors' samples.

The sample holds many counts of this clone. The chain uses TRBV27 and TRBJ1-5; D might be TRBD1 (5 bases). V was shortened by 3 bases and J by 6 bases, with 12 bases between the two germline ends. From germline, CDR1 is MNHEY and CDR2 SMNVEV (reference sequence). This CDR3 has 14 residues. The CDR3 sequence: CASSFAGVGQPQHF. CDR3 sequence (DNA): TGTGCCAGCAGTTTCGCGGGGGTGGGTCAGCCCCAGCATTTT.

The chain carries TRBV13 and TRBJ2-2; D unclear. V gave up 0 bases and J gave up 0 bases, with 5 bases separating them. This CDR3 contains 15 residues. Germline CDR1 and CDR2: PRHDT and FYEKMQ (reference sequence). CDR3 nucleotides: TGTGCCAGCAGCTTAGGGCATCCGAACACCGGGGAGCTGTTTTTT. Its protein is CASSLGHPNTGELFF. Together with reference TRBV13 and TRBJ2-2, the CDR3 gives the full variable domain: AAGVIQSPRHLIKEKRETATLKCYPIPRHDTVYWYQQGPGQDPQFLISFYEKMQSDKGSIPDRFSAQQFSDYHSELNMSSLELGDSALYFCASSLGHPNTGELFFGEGSRLTVL.

This clone was seen a few times. The chain couples TRBV7-3 to TRBJ2-1, with D perhaps given as TRBD1 or TRBD2 (5 bases each). The CDR3 sequence is 15 residues long. Deletions cut 1 base from V and 5 bases from J, with 12 bases between. CDR1 and CDR2 (germline): SGHTA, FQGTGA. This CDR3 is CASSLMPGPNNEQFF. The CDR3 nucleotides are TGTGCCAGCAGCTTAATGCCGGGACCAAACAATGAGCAGTTCTTC.

This clone is medium-sized by share. The chain recombines TRBV4-2 with TRBJ2-2; TRBD1 is a possible D gene (5 bases). The CDR3 spans 15 residues. V lost 1 base and J 7 bases, leaving 13 bases between the germline ends. CDR1 LGHNA and CDR2 YNFKEQ come from the germline V gene. CDR3 nucleotides: TGTGCCAGCAGCCAAGGGGTAGGGGTGAACGGGGAGCTGTTTTTT. Its protein is CASSQGVGVNGELFF.

This clone has more than one count but fewer than ten. The V and J genes are TRBV7-8 and TRBJ2-1; D unclear. Trimming left V 7 bases short and J 10 bases short, with 17 bases between. The CDR3 is 13 residues long. Germline V lookup: CDR1 SGHVS, CDR2 FQNEAQ. The CDR3 loop is CASTIRVGNEQFF. The CDR3, as DNA: TGTGCCAGCACTATACGGGTCGGCAACGAGCAGTTCTTC.

This chain connects TRBV27 to TRBJ2-7; the D is unclear. Trimming pared 6 bases from V and 0 bases from J, leaving 9 bases between. The length of the CDR3 is 13 residues. CDR1 is MNHEY and CDR2 is SMNVEV in the germline V gene (reference sequence). The CDR3 sequence is CASRDVSSYEQYF. CDR3 coding DNA: TGTGCCAGCAGAGACGTGAGCTCCTACGAGCAGTACTTC.

Only a few counts were recorded for this clone. V and J are TRBV12-3 or TRBV12-4 and TRBJ2-7; D perhaps matches TRBD2 (6 bases). CDR3 length: 13 amino acids. The germline V and J ends were trimmed by 5 bases and 3 bases, with 11 bases remaining between them. In DNA, the CDR3 is TGTGCCAGCAGTCTGGGACTCAACTACGAGCAGTACTTC. As protein: CASSLGLNYEQYF.

As to this clone: Other DNA sequences from this sample encode an identical CDR3 as well. CDR3 coding DNA: TGTGCCAGCAGGGGGGATACCGGGGAGCTGTTTTTT. It encodes CASRGDTGELFF. The chain combines TRBV6-1 with TRBJ2-2; possibly TRBD1 or TRBD2 for D (5 bases each). V gave up 6 bases and J gave up 5 bases, with 7 bases separating them. This CDR3 comprises 12 residues. CDR1 MNHNS and CDR2 SASEGT come from the germline V gene.

This clone was recorded at least ten times. This chain connects TRBV2 to TRBJ2-7; maybe TRBD1 (5 bases). Germline V CDR1 and CDR2: SNHLY, FYNNEI. Between the trimmed V and J ends, which lost 5 bases and 5 bases, there was a span of 7 bases. There are 11 residues in the CDR3. CDR3 in DNA: TGTGCCAGCAGTACGACAGACGAGCAGTACTTC. This gives the protein CASSTTDEQYF.

Notes on this clone: A much larger clone lies one base from this, so it may be a read error. Within the sample, other DNA sequences also encode this same CDR3. The chain carries TRBV10-2 and TRBJ1-1; a weak D match, TRBD1 (5 bases). V dropped 6 bases and J dropped 2 bases, with 10 bases sitting between them. Germline CDR1 reads WSHSY; CDR2 reads SAAADI. CDR3 length equals 13 residues. The CDR3 DNA sequence: TGCGCCAGCAGCGCTGACAGCAACACTGAAGCTTTCTTT. Its protein product is CASSADSNTEAFF.

The chain couples TRBV6-1 to TRBJ2-1; 8 bases map to TRBD2. CDR1 is MNHNS and CDR2 is SASEGT in the germline V gene. V gave up 1 base and J gave up 4 bases; unmatched junction bases: 6. The CDR3 is made up of 16 amino acids. For the CDR3, the DNA is TGTGCCAGCAGTGAAGGTGAGGGACTAGGTTACAATGAGCAGTTCTTC. The encoded protein is CASSEGEGLGYNEQFF.

This clone was seen more than once but under ten times. The chain has TRBV10-3 and TRBJ1-2, with D unclear. V lost 2 bases, J lost 1 base, and 2 bases lay in between. Germline assignment: CDR1 ENHRY and CDR2 SYGVKD. The CDR3 consists of 12 residues. The CDR3 is CAISENNYGYTF. In nucleotides, the CDR3 is TGTGCCATCAGTGAGAATAACTATGGCTACACCTTC.

This clone was seen more than once but under ten times. The chain links TRBV2 to TRBJ2-3; D is uncertain. The CDR3 is 14 residues long. The germline V gene has CDR1 SNHLY and CDR2 FYNNEI. V gave up 7 bases and J gave up 5 bases, with 16 bases separating them. The CDR3, as DNA: TGTGCCAGCAAATCAAGGGTGTTAGGAGATACGCAGTATTTT. Translating it yields CASKSRVLGDTQYF.

This clone has more than one count but fewer than ten. This chain connects TRBV7-6 to TRBJ1-1, with no clear D. V was trimmed by 1 base and J by 5 bases, leaving 11 bases between them. The CDR3 loop spans 14 amino acids. Germline-derived CDR1 and CDR2 are SGHVS and FNYEAQ. The CDR3 DNA sequence: TGTGCCAGCAGCTTAGAGTGGGTAGGTACTGAAGCTTTCTTT. Amino acid sequence: CASSLEWVGTEAFF.

This clone was observed a few times. One end of the junction varies from germline; a read error may be responsible. V and J are TRBV7-9 and TRBJ2-1; tentatively, D is TRBD1 (6 bases). The CDR3 loop spans 15 amino acids. Germline CDR1 SEHNR, CDR2 FQNEAQ (reference sequence). This chain's CDR3 is CASNLTGSTYNEQFF. CDR3 coding DNA: TGTGCCAGCAACTTAACAGGGAGCACCTACAATGAGCAGTTCTTC.

The chain is built from TRBV5-1 and TRBJ2-7; the D is unclear. CDR1 SGHRS and CDR2 YFSETQ come from the germline V gene. V lost 0 bases and J 5 bases, leaving 12 bases between the germline ends. The CDR3 consists of 14 residues. The CDR3 is CASSLGPQTDEQYF. The CDR3 region has the DNA TGCGCCAGCAGCTTGGGGCCACAGACGGACGAGCAGTACTTC.

The rearrangement links TRBV20-1 to TRBJ2-5; 8 bases line up with TRBD2. CDR3 size: 14 residues. Germline loops: CDR1 DFQATT, CDR2 SNEGSKA (reference sequence). Losses at the gene ends were 3 bases for V and 5 bases for J; bases not matched to a gene: 8. In DNA form, the CDR3 reads TGCAGTGCTAGTCCCGGGGGGGAGTTGGAGACCCAGTACTTC. It is translated as CSASPGGELETQYF.

The table lists this clone with a few counts. The rearrangement joins TRBV7-9 to TRBJ2-7; 9 bases are a match to TRBD1. This CDR3 spans 14 amino acids. CDR1 is SEHNR and CDR2 is FQNEAQ in the germline V gene (reference sequence). Trimming cost V 5 bases and J 5 bases; bases outside gene matches: 7. The CDR3 nucleotides are TGTGCCAGCAGCCCACTGGGACAGGGTCACGAGCAGTACTTC. Encoded protein: CASSPLGQGHEQYF.

The rearrangement joins TRBV12-3 or TRBV12-4 to TRBJ2-2; D unclear. This CDR3 spans 13 amino acids. V lost 4 bases to trimming and J lost 4 bases, with 7 bases between them. The CDR3 here is CASSWSVTGELFF. CDR3 in DNA: TGTGCCAGCAGTTGGTCCGTCACCGGGGAGCTGTTTTTT.

The chain carries TRBV28 and TRBJ1-2; D may be TRBD1 (6 bases). CDR3 length: 16 amino acids. In germline, CDR1 is MDHEN, CDR2 SYDVKM. The V and J ends lost 3 bases and 0 bases respectively, with 14 bases between them. In DNA form, the CDR3 reads TGTGCCAGCAGTTTGAGGGGGACTACCCCTAACTATGGCTACACCTTC. It is translated as CASSLRGTTPNYGYTF.

The V gene is TRBV6-1, the J gene TRBJ2-6; no definite D call. The V and J ends lost 3 bases and 2 bases respectively, with 8 bases between them. This CDR3 has 15 amino acids. Germline V gene data show CDR1 as MNHNS and CDR2 as SASEGT. In DNA form, the CDR3 reads TGTGCCAGCAGTGATGGCGACGCTGGGGCCAACGTCCTGACTTTC. It yields the protein CASSDGDAGANVLTF.

Only a few counts were recorded for this clone. The gene calls are TRBV2 and TRBJ1-2; perhaps TRBD1 as D (5 bases). CDR3 length equals 12 residues. The germline V gene encodes CDR1 SNHLY and CDR2 FYNNEI. Trimming removed 3 bases from V and 3 bases from J, with 5 bases in between. The CDR3: CASSEGHYGYTF. CDR3 nucleotide sequence: TGTGCCAGCAGTGAGGGGCACTATGGCTACACCTTC. Looking up the rest from reference TRBV2 and TRBJ1-2 gives the full variable domain: EPEVTQTPSHQVTQMGQEVILRCVPISNHLYFYWYRQILGQKVEFLVSFYNNEISEKSEIFDDQFSVERPDGSNFTLKIRSTKLEDSAMYFCASSEGHYGYTFGSGTRLTVV.

This clone has a handful of counts. The chain employs TRBV7-2 and TRBJ2-5, with D possibly matching TRBD2 (6 bases). The CDR3 consists of 13 residues. In germline, CDR1 is SGHTA, CDR2 FQGNSA. The germline V and J ends were trimmed by 5 bases and 4 bases, with 11 bases remaining between them. The CDR3 loop is CASSRDSLETQYF. The CDR3 bases are TGTGCCAGCAGCCGGGACTCGTTAGAGACCCAGTACTTC.

This clone was counted between two and nine times. The germline gene is not matched at one end of the junction; a read error may be the cause. This chain links TRBV5-1 with TRBJ1-2, with D unclear. Germline V gene data show CDR1 as SGHRS and CDR2 as YFSETQ. The CDR3 length is 14 residues. This CDR3 reads CASSLAVFDYGHTF. Here the CDR3 DNA reads TGCGCCAGCAGCTTGGCAGTGTTCGACTATGGCCACACCTTC. Combining the CDR3 with reference TRBV5-1 and TRBJ1-2 gives the whole variable domain KAGVTQTPRYLIKTRGQQVTLSCSPISGHRSVSWYQQTPGQGLQFLFEYFSETQRNKGNFPGRFSGRQFSNSRSEMNVSTLELGDSALYLCASSLAVFDYGHTFGSGTRLTVV.

The sample holds a few counts of this clone. V and J are TRBV12-3 or TRBV12-4 and TRBJ2-7; TRBD2 agrees at 8 bases. CDR3 length equals 13 residues. The V gene end was trimmed by 6 bases and the J gene end by 4 bases; junction bases not matched to a gene: 5. The CDR3 DNA reads as TGTGCCAGCAGGCCTCTAGCGGGTTACGAGCAGTACTTC. It yields the protein CASRPLAGYEQYF.